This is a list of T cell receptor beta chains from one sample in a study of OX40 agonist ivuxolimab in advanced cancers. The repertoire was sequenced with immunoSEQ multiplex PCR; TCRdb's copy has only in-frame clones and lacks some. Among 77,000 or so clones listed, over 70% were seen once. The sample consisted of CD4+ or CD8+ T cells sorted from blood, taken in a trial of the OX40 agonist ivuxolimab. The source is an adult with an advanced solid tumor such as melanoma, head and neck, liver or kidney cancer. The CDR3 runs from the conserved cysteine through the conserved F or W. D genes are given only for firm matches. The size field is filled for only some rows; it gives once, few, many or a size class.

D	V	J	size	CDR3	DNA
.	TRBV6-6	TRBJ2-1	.	CASSSVRDGTYNEQFF	TGTGCCAGCAGTTCAGTTAGGGACGGTACCTACAATGAGCAGTTCTTC
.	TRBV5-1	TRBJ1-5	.	CASSLAGDSNQPQHF	TGCGCCAGCAGCTTAGCGGGGGATAGCAATCAGCCCCAGCATTTT
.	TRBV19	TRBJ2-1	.	CASCQYGSSYNEQFF	TGTGCCAGTTGCCAGTATGGGAGCTCCTACAATGAGCAGTTCTTC
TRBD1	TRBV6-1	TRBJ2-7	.	CASSEWTGLGLPVGSYEQYF	TGTGCCAGCAGTGAATGGACAGGGCTAGGGCTACCGGTGGGTTCCTACGAGCAGTACTTC
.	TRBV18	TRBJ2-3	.	CASSAGSASSTQYF	TGTGCCAGCTCAGCCGGGTCAGCGAGTAGTACGCAGTATTTT
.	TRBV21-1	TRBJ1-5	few	CASSSSTGIYSNQPQHF	TGTGCCAGCAGCAGCTCGACCGGGATCTATAGCAATCAGCCCCAGCATTTT
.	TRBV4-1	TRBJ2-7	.	CASSQGHRNSWGYEQYF	TGCGCCAGCAGCCAAGGGCACCGTAATAGCTGGGGCTACGAGCAGTACTTC
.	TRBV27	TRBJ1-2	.	CASREQGTNYGYTF	TGTGCCAGCAGAGAACAGGGCACTAACTATGGCTACACCTTC
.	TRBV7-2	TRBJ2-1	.	CASSNTGTHNEQFF	TGTGCCAGCAGCAATACCGGGACACACAATGAGCAGTTCTTC
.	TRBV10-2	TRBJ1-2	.	CASSESKGAHGYTF	TGCGCCAGCAGTGAGTCGAAAGGGGCCCATGGCTACACCTTC
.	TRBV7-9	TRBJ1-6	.	CASSLAGGISSSYNSPLHF	TGTGCCAGCAGCTTAGCGGGGGGAATCTCGAGCTCCTATAATTCACCCCTCCACTTT
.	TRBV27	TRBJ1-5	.	CASSSNPGFRQPQHF	TGTGCCAGCAGTTCCAACCCAGGGTTTCGACAGCCCCAGCATTTT
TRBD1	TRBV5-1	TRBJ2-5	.	CASSFSGTGIGETQYF	TGCGCCAGCAGCTTCTCCGGGACAGGGATTGGAGAGACCCAGTACTTC
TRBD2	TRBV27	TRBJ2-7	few	CASSPGVSTSGIYEQYF	TGTGCCAGCAGTCCGGGGGTTTCGACTAGCGGCATCTACGAGCAGTACTTC
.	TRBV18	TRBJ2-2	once	CASSPQTKVGELFF	TGTGCCAGCTCACCGCAAACTAAGGTCGGGGAGCTGTTTTTT
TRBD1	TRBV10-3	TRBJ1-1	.	CAISEFTGGEFDTEAFF	TGTGCCATCAGTGAGTTCACAGGGGGCGAGTTTGACACTGAAGCTTTCTTT
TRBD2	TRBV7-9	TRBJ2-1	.	CASSLGLAGVVGNEQFF	TGTGCCAGCAGCTTAGGACTAGCGGGAGTGGTGGGCAATGAGCAGTTCTTC
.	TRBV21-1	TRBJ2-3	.	CASSKDLREGLAVTQYF	TGTGCCAGCAGCAAAGATTTGAGGGAGGGTCTGGCGGTTACGCAGTATTTT
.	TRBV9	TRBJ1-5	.	CASSPGGFSNQPQHF	TGTGCCAGCAGCCCTGGTGGGTTTAGCAATCAGCCCCAGCATTTT
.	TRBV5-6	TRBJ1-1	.	CASRAFETTEAFF	TGTGCCAGCAGGGCATTCGAGACTACTGAAGCTTTCTTT
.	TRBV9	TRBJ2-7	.	CASSVDGYSYEQYF	TGTGCCAGCAGCGTAGATGGCTACTCCTACGAGCAGTACTTC
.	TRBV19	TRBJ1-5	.	CASSITGDNQPQHF	TGTGCCAGTAGTATAACGGGGGACAATCAGCCCCAGCATTTT